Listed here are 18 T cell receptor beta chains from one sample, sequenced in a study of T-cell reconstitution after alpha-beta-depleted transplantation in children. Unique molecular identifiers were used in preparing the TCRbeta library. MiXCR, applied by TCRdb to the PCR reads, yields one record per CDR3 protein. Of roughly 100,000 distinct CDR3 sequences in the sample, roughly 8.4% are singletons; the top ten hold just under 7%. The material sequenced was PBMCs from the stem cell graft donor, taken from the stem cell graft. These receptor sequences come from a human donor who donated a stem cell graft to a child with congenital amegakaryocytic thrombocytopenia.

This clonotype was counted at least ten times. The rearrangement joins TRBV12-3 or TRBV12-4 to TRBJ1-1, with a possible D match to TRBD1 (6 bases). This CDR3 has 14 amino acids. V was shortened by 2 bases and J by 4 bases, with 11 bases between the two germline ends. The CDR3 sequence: CASSLWVGGTEAFF. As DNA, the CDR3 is TGTGCCAGCAGTTTATGGGTAGGGGGCACTGAAGCTTTCTTT.

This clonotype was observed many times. In DNA, the CDR3 is TGCGCCAGCAGCCTGAGGGGGCTCGTCTATGGCTACACCTTC. Protein: CASSLRGLVYGYTF. The chain is built from TRBV5-1 and TRBJ1-2; 7 bases map to TRBD1. V was pared by 4 bases and J by 4 bases, with 7 bases of the junction left unmatched. Germline values: CDR1 SGHRS, CDR2 YFSETQ. This CDR3 contains 14 residues.

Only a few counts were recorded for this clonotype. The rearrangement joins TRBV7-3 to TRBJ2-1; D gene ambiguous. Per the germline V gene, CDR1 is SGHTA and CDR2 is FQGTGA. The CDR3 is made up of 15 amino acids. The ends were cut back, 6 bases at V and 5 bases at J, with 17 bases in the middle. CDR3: CASSPNMGGDNEQFF. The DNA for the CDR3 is TGTGCCAGCAGTCCGAATATGGGCGGCGACAATGAGCAGTTCTTC.

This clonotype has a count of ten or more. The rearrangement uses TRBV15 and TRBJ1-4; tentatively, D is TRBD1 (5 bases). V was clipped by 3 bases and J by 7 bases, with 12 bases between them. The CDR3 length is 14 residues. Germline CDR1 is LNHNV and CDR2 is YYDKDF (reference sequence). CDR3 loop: CATSSHGTVEKLFF. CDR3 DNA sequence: TGTGCCACCAGCAGCCACGGGACCGTTGAAAAACTGTTTTTT. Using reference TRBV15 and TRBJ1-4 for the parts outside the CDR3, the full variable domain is DAMVIQNPRYQVTQFGKPVTLSCSQTLNHNVMYWYQQKSSQAPKLLFHYYDKDFNNEADTPDNFQSRRPNTSFCFLDIRSPGLGDTAMYLCATSSHGTVEKLFFGSGTQLSVL.

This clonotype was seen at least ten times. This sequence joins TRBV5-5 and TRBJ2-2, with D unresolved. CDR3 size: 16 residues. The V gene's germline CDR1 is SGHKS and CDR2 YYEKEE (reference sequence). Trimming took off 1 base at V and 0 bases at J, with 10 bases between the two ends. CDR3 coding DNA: TGTGCCAGCAGCTTGACCCGGACGGCGAACACCGGGGAGCTGTTTTTT. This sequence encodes CASSLTRTANTGELFF.

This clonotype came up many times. The DNA for the CDR3 is TGCAGTGCCTACCTCGGGACTAGCGGGGGGTCCGGCACAGATACGCAGTATTTT. Translated: CSAYLGTSGGSGTDTQYF. The chain has TRBV20-1 and TRBJ2-3; 15 bases map to TRBD2. Germline values: CDR1 DFQATT, CDR2 SNEGSKA (reference sequence). The V segment lost 6 bases and the J segment 1 base; nucleotides outside the gene matches: 11. The CDR3 loop spans 18 amino acids.

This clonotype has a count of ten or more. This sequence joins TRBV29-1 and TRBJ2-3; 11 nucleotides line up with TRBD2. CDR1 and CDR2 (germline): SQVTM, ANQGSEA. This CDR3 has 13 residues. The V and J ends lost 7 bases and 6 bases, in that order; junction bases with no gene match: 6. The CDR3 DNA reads TGCAGCGGCGGGACTAGCGGATGGGATACGCAGTATTTT. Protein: CSGGTSGWDTQYF.

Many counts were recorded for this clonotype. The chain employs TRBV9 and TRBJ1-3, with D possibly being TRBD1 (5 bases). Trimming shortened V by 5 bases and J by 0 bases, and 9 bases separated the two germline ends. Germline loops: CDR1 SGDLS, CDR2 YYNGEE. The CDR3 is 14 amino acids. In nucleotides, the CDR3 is TGTGCCAGCAGACCTGACAGCTCTGGAAACACCATATATTTT. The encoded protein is CASRPDSSGNTIYF.

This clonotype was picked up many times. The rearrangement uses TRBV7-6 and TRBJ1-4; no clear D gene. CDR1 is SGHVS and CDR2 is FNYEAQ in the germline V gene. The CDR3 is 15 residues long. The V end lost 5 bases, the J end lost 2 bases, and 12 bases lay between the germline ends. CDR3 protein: CASSPLQGTNEKLFF. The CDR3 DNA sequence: TGTGCCAGCAGCCCGTTGCAAGGGACTAATGAAAAACTGTTTTTT.

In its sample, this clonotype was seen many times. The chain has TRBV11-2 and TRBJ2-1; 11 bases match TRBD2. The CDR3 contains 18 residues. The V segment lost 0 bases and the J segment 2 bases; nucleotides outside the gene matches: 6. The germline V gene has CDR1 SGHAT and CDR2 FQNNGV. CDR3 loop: CASSLEVSGRGTYNEQFF. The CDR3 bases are TGTGCCAGCAGCTTAGAGGTTAGCGGGAGGGGAACCTACAATGAGCAGTTCTTC.

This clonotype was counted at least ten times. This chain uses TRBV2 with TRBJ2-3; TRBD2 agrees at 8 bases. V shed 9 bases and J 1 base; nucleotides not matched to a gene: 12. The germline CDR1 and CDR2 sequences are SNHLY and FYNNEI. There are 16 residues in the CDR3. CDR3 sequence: CASCLISGARTDTQYF. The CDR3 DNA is TGTGCCAGTTGCCTTATTAGCGGGGCCCGCACAGATACGCAGTATTTT.

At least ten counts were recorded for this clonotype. Here the CDR3 reads CASSRLAGGGYEQYF. The CDR3, as DNA: TGTGCCAGCAGCCGACTAGCGGGAGGGGGCTACGAGCAGTACTTC. The chain links TRBV3-1 to TRBJ2-7; 14 positions agree with TRBD2. The ends lost 4 bases at V and 3 bases at J; junction bases unmatched: 2. Germline CDR1 reads LGHDT; CDR2 reads YNNKEL (reference sequence). CDR3 length: 15 amino acids.

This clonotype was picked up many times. CDR3 protein: CASSQATFQGAGELFF. DNA of the CDR3: TGCGCCAGCAGCCAAGCTACCTTCCAGGGTGCCGGGGAGCTGTTTTTT. This chain uses TRBV4-3 with TRBJ2-2; perhaps TRBD1 as D (5 bases). Trimming cost V 1 base and J 6 bases, with 15 bases left between them. CDR3 size: 16 residues. Per germline, CDR1 LGHNA and CDR2 YSLEER.

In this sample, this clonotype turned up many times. Here the CDR3 DNA reads TGTGCCAGCAGGACGGCGGGGGCCGGCTACGAGCAGTACTTC. Translation gives CASRTAGAGYEQYF. The V call is TRBV5-6, the J call TRBJ2-7; the D gene is possibly TRBD2 (7 bases). V was clipped by 5 bases and J by 3 bases, with 15 bases between them. The CDR3 sequence is 14 residues long. CDR1 is SGHDT, CDR2 YYEEEE, per germline.

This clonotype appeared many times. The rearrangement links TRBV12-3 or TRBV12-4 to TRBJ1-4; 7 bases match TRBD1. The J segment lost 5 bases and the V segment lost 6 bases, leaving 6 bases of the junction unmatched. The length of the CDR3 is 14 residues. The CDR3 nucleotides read TGTGCCAGCAGCCTACAGGGGATAAATGAAAAACTGTTTTTT. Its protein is CASSLQGINEKLFF.

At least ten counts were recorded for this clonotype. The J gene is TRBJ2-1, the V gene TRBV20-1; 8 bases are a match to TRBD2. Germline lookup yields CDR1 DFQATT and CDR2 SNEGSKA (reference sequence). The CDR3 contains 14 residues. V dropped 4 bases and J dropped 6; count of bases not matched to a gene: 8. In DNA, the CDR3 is TGCAGTGCTATAGCGGGATTCGGGGGCAATGAGCAGTTCTTC. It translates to CSAIAGFGGNEQFF.

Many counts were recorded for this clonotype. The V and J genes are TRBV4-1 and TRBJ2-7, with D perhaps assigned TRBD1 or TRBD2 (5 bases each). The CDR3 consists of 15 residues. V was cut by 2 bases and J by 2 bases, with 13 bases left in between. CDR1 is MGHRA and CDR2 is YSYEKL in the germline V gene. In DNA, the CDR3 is TGCGCCAGCAGCCAAACCGGGACGACAACCTACGAGCAGTACTTC. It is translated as CASSQTGTTTYEQYF.

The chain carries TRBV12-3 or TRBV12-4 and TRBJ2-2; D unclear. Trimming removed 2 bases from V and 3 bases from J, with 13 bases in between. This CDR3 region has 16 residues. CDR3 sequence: CASSLKAGPYTGELFF. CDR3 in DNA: TGTGCCAGCAGTTTAAAAGCCGGACCTTACACCGGGGAGCTGTTTTTT.